This TCR beta chain was recovered during a study of control samples from healthy donors and cancer patients. CDR3 length: 13 amino acids. Trimming stripped 7 bases from V and 3 bases from J, with 12 bases between. The method was immunoSEQ multiplex PCR; TCRdb's version includes in-frame clones alone and lacks a portion of them. The repertoire holds about 140,000 clones, with approximately 92% as singletons. This sequence joins TRBV12-3 or TRBV12-4 and TRBJ2-5; D not certain. Sequencing input: blood. This receptor was taken from a man younger than 45 in good health. The CDR3 is CASTSGPEETQYF. The CDR3 coding sequence is TGTGCCAGCACTTCCGGGCCAGAAGAGACCCAGTACTTC.